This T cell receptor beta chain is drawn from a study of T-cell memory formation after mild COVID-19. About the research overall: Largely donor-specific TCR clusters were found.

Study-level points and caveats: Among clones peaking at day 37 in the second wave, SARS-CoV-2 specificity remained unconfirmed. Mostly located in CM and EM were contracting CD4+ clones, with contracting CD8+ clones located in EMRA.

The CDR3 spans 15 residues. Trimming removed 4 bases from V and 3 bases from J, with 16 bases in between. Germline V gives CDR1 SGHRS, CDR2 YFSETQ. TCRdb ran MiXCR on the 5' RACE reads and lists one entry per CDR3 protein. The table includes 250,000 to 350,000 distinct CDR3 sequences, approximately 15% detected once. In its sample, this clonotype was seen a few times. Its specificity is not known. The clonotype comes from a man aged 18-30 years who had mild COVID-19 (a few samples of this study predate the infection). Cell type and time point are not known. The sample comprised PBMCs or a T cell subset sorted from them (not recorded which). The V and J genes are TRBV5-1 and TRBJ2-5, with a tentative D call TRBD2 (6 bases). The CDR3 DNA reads TGCGCCAGCAGCACGGGGACTGCTGGGAAAGAGACCCAGTACTTC. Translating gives CASSTGTAGKETQYF.